This T cell receptor (beta chain) was documented in a study of response to subunit inactivated influenza vaccine (dated by TCRdb to between 2018 and 2020). At the level of the whole study: To follow how T cells responded to a trivalent subunit inactivated influenza vaccine, the researchers relied on deep quantitative profiling of the T cell receptor repertoire.

Library creation used RT-PCR. The sequencer was an Illumina HiSeq 2500. In TCRdb, the public reads were trimmed at Q25 with fastp and aligned with MiXCR, with productive beta chains retained. Each CDR3 protein appears once, grouped with its most common genes and DNA. The sample profile shows about 150,000 distinct CDR3 sequences; about 11% of them were found once. In total, the top ten clones hold around 40% of the sample. In this sample, this clonotype turned up a few times. This receptor's antigen is unknown. Base qualities are missing; no much larger clone stands one base away. Overall study outcomes, separate from this receptor: According to the authors, only a limited number of new T cells may be recruited by each seasonal influenza vaccination.

V sheds 5 bases and J sheds 3 bases, leaving 23 bases between their ends. According to the germline V gene (reference sequence), CDR1 reads MNHEY and CDR2 reads SMNVEV. CDR3 length: 17 amino acids, cysteine to phenylalanine. Of all the DNA, just the CDR3 is kept, 51 bases in frame from base 1. Here the sequenced sample was CD8+ T cells sorted from PBMCs, taken around 25 months after vaccination. The clonotype comes from a man between 50 and 69 years old who received an inactivated influenza vaccine. Donor details come from another sample of the same person, matched by shared clones. The rearrangement combines TRBV27 with TRBJ2-7; TRBD1 is perhaps the D gene, given 5 matching bases. The DNA sequence is as follows: TGTGCCAGCAGTGGAAACCCCCCCAGGGTCGGAAACTACGAGCAGTACTTC. It translates to CASSGNPPRVGNYEQYF.